A single sample is the source of the 10 T cell receptor beta chains below, sequenced in a study of OX40 agonist ivuxolimab in advanced cancers. Assay: immunoSEQ multiplex PCR; the TCRdb copy retains only in-frame clones and omits some. The sample consists of some 60,000 clones, roughly nine tenths of them appearing once. This material consisted of CD4+ or CD8+ T cells sorted from blood, taken in a trial of the OX40 agonist ivuxolimab. Receptors originate from an adult with an advanced solid tumor such as melanoma, head and neck, liver or kidney cancer.

V is TRBV4-2 and J is TRBJ1-2, with 8 positions matching TRBD1. V lost 3 bases and J lost 6; bases outside the gene matches: 3. In germline, CDR1 is LGHNA, CDR2 YNFKEQ. The CDR3 covers 13 residues. CDR3 nucleotide sequence: TGTGCCAGCAGCCACCAGACAGGGGATGGCTACACCTTC. It translates to CASSHQTGDGYTF.

The chain combines TRBV6-1 with TRBJ1-6; D unclear. The length of the CDR3 is 14 residues. Trimming left V 3 bases short and J 5 bases short, with 8 bases between. Per the germline V gene, CDR1 is MNHNS and CDR2 is SASEGT. CDR3 bases: TGTGCCAGCAGTGATTCCTCAGATAATTCACCCCTCCACTTT. Amino acid sequence: CASSDSSDNSPLHF.

The genes are TRBV10-3 and TRBJ2-7, with D perhaps matching TRBD2 (5 bases). CDR1 is ENHRY and CDR2 is SYGVKD in the germline V gene. With 2 bases removed from V and 1 base from J, the gap between germline ends came to 9 bases. The CDR3 sequence is 14 residues long. The CDR3 DNA reads TGTGCCATCAGTGAGGGGAGCGGATCCTACGAGCAGTACTTC. Translated, it gives CAISEGSGSYEQYF.

The chain combines TRBV18 with TRBJ1-5; no firm D call. Germline CDR1 is KGHSH and CDR2 is LQKENI. This CDR3 region has 13 residues. Trimming removed 5 bases at V and 5 bases at J, with 10 bases between. CDR3 in DNA: TGTGCCAGCTCAACGGGTAGGGATCAGCCCCAGCATTTT. This codes for CASSTGRDQPQHF.

The J gene is TRBJ1-5, the V gene TRBV5-1, with D unresolved. The germline V gene has CDR1 SGHRS and CDR2 YFSETQ. The V gene lost 2 bases and the J gene lost 7 bases, with 13 bases spanning the gap. This CDR3 region has 14 residues. The CDR3 sequence: CASSLLPGRQPQHF. The CDR3 DNA reads as TGCGCCAGCAGCTTACTCCCAGGACGACAGCCCCAGCATTTT.

V is TRBV6-5 and J is TRBJ1-3; D may be TRBD1 (5 bases). V dropped 2 bases and J dropped 5 bases, with 16 bases sitting between them. The V gene's germline CDR1 is MNHEY and CDR2 SVGAGI. The CDR3 is made up of 16 amino acids. This chain's CDR3 is CASSYGSAGSRNTIYF. CDR3 bases: TGTGCCAGCAGTTACGGAAGCGCAGGGAGTCGAAACACCATATATTTT.

The chain has TRBV4-3 and TRBJ1-1; D is ambiguous. Germline V CDR1 and CDR2: LGHNA, YSLEER. The CDR3 has 14 residues. V lost 0 bases to trimming and J lost 11 bases, with 16 bases between them. Written as DNA, the CDR3 is TGCGCCAGCAGCCAAGATATTTTACCGACTCCGGCTTTCTTT. Its protein is CASSQDILPTPAFF.

The chain recombines TRBV5-8 with TRBJ2-3; TRBD1 or TRBD2 may be the D gene (6 bases each). Germline values: CDR1 SGHTS, CDR2 YDEGEE. The CDR3 sequence is 18 residues long. Trimming took off 4 bases at V and 3 bases at J, with 24 bases between the two ends. The CDR3 here is CASSRTRGRSEGTDTQYF. CDR3 nucleotides: TGTGCCAGCAGCCGCACCCGGGGGCGCTCCGAGGGGACAGATACGCAGTATTTT.

This chain connects TRBV7-2 to TRBJ2-5; 7 bases map to TRBD1. Germline V gene sequence: CDR1 SGHTA, CDR2 FQGNSA. V was clipped by 2 bases and J by 8 bases; unmatched bases: 11. The CDR3 extends over 15 amino acids. CDR3 sequence: CASSLTGEGVPTQYF. In nucleotides, the CDR3 is TGTGCCAGCAGCTTAACAGGGGAAGGCGTTCCAACCCAGTACTTC.

By frequency in the sample, this clone is medium-sized (0.01 to 0.1%). Other DNA sequences in this sample translate to the same CDR3. The V call is TRBV6-5, the J call TRBJ2-7, with D unresolved. The CDR3 has 15 amino acids. The germline CDR1 and CDR2 sequences are MNHEY and SVGAGI. V lost 0 bases and J 1 base, leaving 10 bases between the germline ends. In DNA form, the CDR3 reads TGTGCCAGCAGTTACTCGGCCTTGGGGTCCTACGAGCAGTACTTC. This sequence encodes CASSYSALGSYEQYF.